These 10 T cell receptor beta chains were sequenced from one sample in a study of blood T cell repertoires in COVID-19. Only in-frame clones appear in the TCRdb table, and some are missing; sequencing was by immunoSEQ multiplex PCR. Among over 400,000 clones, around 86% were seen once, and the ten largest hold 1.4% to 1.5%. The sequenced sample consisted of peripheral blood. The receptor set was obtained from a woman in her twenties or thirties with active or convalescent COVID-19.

For the CDR3, the DNA is TGTGCCAGCAGCCCTCGGGCGGAGGGAGCGGCCAAAAACATTCAGTACTTC. Translating gives CASSPRAEGAAKNIQYF. This chain connects TRBV7-9 to TRBJ2-4; D might be TRBD2 (6 bases). CDR3 size: 17 residues. The germline V and J ends were trimmed by 5 bases and 1 base, with 18 bases remaining between them. Looked up from germline, CDR1 is SEHNR and CDR2 is FQNEAQ (reference sequence).

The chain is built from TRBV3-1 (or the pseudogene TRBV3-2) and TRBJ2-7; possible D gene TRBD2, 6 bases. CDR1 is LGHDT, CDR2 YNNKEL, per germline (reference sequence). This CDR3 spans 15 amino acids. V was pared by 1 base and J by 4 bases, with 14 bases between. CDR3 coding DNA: TGTGCCAGCAGCCAAGGGTCAGGACTACGGTACGAGCAGTACTTC. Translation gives CASSQGSGLRYEQYF.

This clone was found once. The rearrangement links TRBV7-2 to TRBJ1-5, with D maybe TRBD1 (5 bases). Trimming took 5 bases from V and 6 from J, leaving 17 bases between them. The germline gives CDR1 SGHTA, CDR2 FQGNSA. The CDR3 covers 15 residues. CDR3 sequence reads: CASSHKSGEGQPQHF. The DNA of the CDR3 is TGTGCCAGCAGCCACAAATCGGGGGAGGGTCAGCCCCAGCATTTT.

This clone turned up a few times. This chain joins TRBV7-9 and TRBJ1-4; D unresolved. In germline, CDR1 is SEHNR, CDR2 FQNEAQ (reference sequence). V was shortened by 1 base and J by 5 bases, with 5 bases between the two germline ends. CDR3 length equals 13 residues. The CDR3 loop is CASSLVPNEKLFF. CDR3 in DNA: TGTGCCAGCAGCTTAGTCCCAAATGAAAAACTGTTTTTT.

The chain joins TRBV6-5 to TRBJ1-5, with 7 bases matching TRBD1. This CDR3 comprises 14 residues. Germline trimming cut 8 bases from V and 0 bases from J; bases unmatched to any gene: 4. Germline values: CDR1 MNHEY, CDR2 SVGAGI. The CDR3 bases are TGTGCCAGCGCGACAGGGACTAGCAATCAGCCCCAGCATTTT. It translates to CASATGTSNQPQHF.

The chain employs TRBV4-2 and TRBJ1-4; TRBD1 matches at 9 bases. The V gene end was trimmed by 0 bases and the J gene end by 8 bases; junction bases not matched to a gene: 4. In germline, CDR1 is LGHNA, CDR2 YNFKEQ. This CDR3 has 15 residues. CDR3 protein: CASSQDYGQGEKLFF. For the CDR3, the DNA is TGTGCCAGCAGCCAAGATTATGGACAGGGGGAAAAACTGTTTTTT.

As DNA, the CDR3 is TGTGCCAGCAACCAGACACCGAACACTGAAGCTTTCTTT. Its translation is CASNQTPNTEAFF. This chain connects TRBV6-5 to TRBJ1-1; D unresolved. Germline V lookup: CDR1 MNHEY, CDR2 SVGAGI. CDR3 length equals 13 residues. V lost 7 bases and J lost 1, with 10 bases in between.

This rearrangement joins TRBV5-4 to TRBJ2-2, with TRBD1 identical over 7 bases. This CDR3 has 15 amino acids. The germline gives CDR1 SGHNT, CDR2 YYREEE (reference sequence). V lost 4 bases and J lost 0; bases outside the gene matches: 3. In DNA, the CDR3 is TGTGCCAGCAGCGGGGGACAGACGAACACCGGGGAGCTGTTTTTT. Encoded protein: CASSGGQTNTGELFF.

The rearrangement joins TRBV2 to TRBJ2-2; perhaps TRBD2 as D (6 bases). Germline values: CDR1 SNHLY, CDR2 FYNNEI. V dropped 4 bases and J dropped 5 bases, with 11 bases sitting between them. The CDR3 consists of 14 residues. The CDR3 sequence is CASSVGGGTGELFF. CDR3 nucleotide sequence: TGTGCCAGCAGTGTTGGGGGAGGTACCGGGGAGCTGTTTTTT.

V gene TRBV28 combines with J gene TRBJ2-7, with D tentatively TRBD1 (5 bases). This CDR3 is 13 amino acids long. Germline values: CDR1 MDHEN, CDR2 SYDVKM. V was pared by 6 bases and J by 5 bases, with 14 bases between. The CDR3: CASSSRTSNEQYF. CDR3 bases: TGTGCCAGCAGCTCCCGGACAAGCAACGAGCAGTACTTC.